The next 25 T cell receptor beta chains were all read from a single sample in a study of blood T cells in healthy people across ages. Through a sample-barcoded 5' primer and a J-beta primer mix, a second PCR was run for roughly 6 to 11 cycles. TCRdb used MiXCR to reprocess the 5' RACE reads, holding one entry per CDR3 protein. The table has hundreds of thousands of distinct CDR3 sequences, 55% to 70% seen once. Sequenced input: blood. These TCRs come from a man aged 25-45 years in good health.

The rearrangement links TRBV20-1 to TRBJ2-5; 8 bases agree with TRBD2. Germline V gives CDR1 DFQATT, CDR2 SNEGSKA (reference sequence). V was pared by 3 bases and J by 2 bases, with 8 bases of the junction left unmatched. The length of the CDR3 is 15 residues. The CDR3 DNA sequence: TGCAGTGCTAGTCCGGAGGCGGGGGGACAAGAGACCCAGTACTTC. Its translation: CSASPEAGGQETQYF.

This chain links TRBV24-1 with TRBJ2-6; 9 bases agree with TRBD1. The CDR3 extends over 21 amino acids. J lost 1 base, V lost 4 bases, and 16 bases had no gene match. Germline CDR1 reads KGHDR; CDR2 reads SFDVKD. The DNA for the CDR3 is TGTGCCACCAGTGACGCAGGGTCCCGGGACAGGGCATGGTCTGGGGCCAACGTCCTGACTTTC. Translating gives CATSDAGSRDRAWSGANVLTF.

The CDR3 DNA sequence: TGTGCCATCAGGGGGGACAGGGGTTCTGGCTACACCTTC. Its translation is CAIRGDRGSGYTF. The chain links TRBV10-3 to TRBJ1-2, with 10 nucleotides matching TRBD1. V trimming: 6 bases; J trimming: 7 bases; junction bases outside the gene matches: 5. The CDR3 has 13 amino acids. CDR1 ENHRY and CDR2 SYGVKD come from the germline V gene.

Only one count was recorded for this clonotype. The chain employs TRBV6-1 and TRBJ2-1; 16 bases are a match to TRBD2. J was trimmed by 7 bases and V by 5 bases; bases with no gene match: 8. This CDR3 spans 17 amino acids. Germline CDR1 and CDR2: MNHNS and SASEGT. The CDR3 spells CASSKPTGLAGGNEQFF. CDR3 DNA sequence: TGTGCCAGCAGTAAACCAACGGGACTAGCGGGGGGGAATGAGCAGTTCTTC.

This rearrangement joins TRBV6-1 to TRBJ1-5, with D uncertain. Trimming removed 3 bases from V and 7 bases from J, with 4 bases in between. The CDR3 loop spans 11 amino acids. Germline loops: CDR1 MNHNS, CDR2 SASEGT. DNA of the CDR3: TGTGCCAGCAGTGAGGAGCAGCCCCAGCATTTT. Amino acid sequence: CASSEEQPQHF.

The J gene is TRBJ2-6, the V gene TRBV2, with D hard to call. V lost 11 bases, J lost 0 bases, and 5 bases lay in between. This CDR3 spans 12 amino acids. The germline V gene encodes CDR1 SNHLY and CDR2 FYNNEI. CDR3 region: CAGRSGANVLTF. The CDR3 region has the DNA TGTGCCGGTCGCTCTGGGGCCAACGTCCTGACTTTC.

The sample holds a few counts of this clonotype. V is TRBV28 and J is TRBJ2-5, with no clear D. TRBJ2-7 matches the DNA end more closely, so the J call is doubtful. Germline V gene lookup returns CDR1 MDHEN and CDR2 SYDVKM. The CDR3 has 13 residues. CDR3 loop: CASSEATTYEQYF. The DNA for the CDR3 is TGTGCCAGCAGTGAGGCAACCACCTACGAGCAGTACTTC.

The chain carries TRBV5-1 and TRBJ2-7; no firm D call. The CDR3 length is 12 residues. Germline values: CDR1 SGHRS, CDR2 YFSETQ. Trimming removed 6 bases at V and 3 bases at J, with 10 bases between. CDR3 protein: CASKAENYEQYF. The CDR3 bases are TGCGCCAGCAAGGCAGAGAACTACGAGCAGTACTTC.

With regard to this clonotype: This sequence may be a read error, since a much larger clone differs from it by one base. The chain couples TRBV4-3 to TRBJ2-7; D not resolved. Germline V lookup: CDR1 LGHNA, CDR2 YSLEER. The CDR3 loop spans 14 amino acids. CDR3 sequence (DNA): TGCGCCAGCAACCAAGGCCGGTGGAGCTACGAGCAGTACTTC. Translating it yields CASNQGRWSYEQYF.

The chain links TRBV5-5 to TRBJ2-1, with D possibly TRBD2 on 6 matching bases. The CDR3 totals 16 residues. Per germline, CDR1 SGHKS and CDR2 YYEKEE (reference sequence). Deletions cut 2 bases from V and 2 bases from J, with 14 bases between. The CDR3: CASSFPQEGPYNEQFF. The CDR3 bases are TGTGCCAGCAGCTTCCCACAGGAGGGGCCCTACAATGAGCAGTTCTTC. Filled out from reference TRBV5-5 and TRBJ2-1, the complete variable domain reads DAGVTQSPTHLIKTRGQQVTLRCSPISGHKSVSWYQQVLGQGPQFIFQYYEKEERGRGNFPDRFSARQFPNYSSELNVNALLLGDSALYLCASSFPQEGPYNEQFFGPGTRLTVL.

The rearrangement uses TRBV7-2 and TRBJ2-3; tentatively, D is TRBD2 (5 bases). V gave up 7 bases and J gave up 2 bases, with 16 bases separating them. CDR1 is SGHTA and CDR2 is FQGNSA in the germline V gene. The CDR3 totals 15 residues. The CDR3 bases are TGTGCCAGCACTCGCACCGGGGTCTACACAGATACGCAGTATTTT. Protein product: CASTRTGVYTDTQYF.

V gene TRBV12-3 or TRBV12-4 combines with J gene TRBJ2-5; D gene unclear. The V gene lost 3 bases and the J gene lost 5 bases, with 10 bases spanning the gap. There are 13 residues in the CDR3. The chain's CDR3 is CASSFLSGETQYF. CDR3 coding DNA: TGTGCCAGCAGTTTCTTGAGTGGCGAGACCCAGTACTTC.

V gene TRBV7-6 combines with J gene TRBJ2-5; TRBD2 matches at 13 bases. V gave up 5 bases and J gave up 2 bases; unmatched junction bases: 14. This CDR3 spans 19 amino acids. Germline V CDR1 and CDR2: SGHVS, FNYEAQ. CDR3 protein: CASSDAGTSGVGFQETQYF. The CDR3 DNA reads as TGTGCCAGCAGCGACGCCGGGACTAGCGGGGTCGGCTTTCAAGAGACCCAGTACTTC.

The rearrangement uses TRBV27 and TRBJ1-2, with 9 bases aligning to TRBD1. Trimming at V came to 5 bases and at J to 6 bases, leaving 10 bases not matched to a gene. Germline assignment: CDR1 MNHEY and CDR2 SMNVEV (reference sequence). CDR3 size: 15 residues. CDR3 coding DNA: TGTGCCAGCAGTAGGGAATGGACAGGGGATCATGGCTACACCTTC. Protein sequence: CASSREWTGDHGYTF.

This clonotype was seen a handful of times. The chain links TRBV28 to TRBJ2-5; either TRBD1 or TRBD2 may fit D (5 bases each). The V end lost 2 bases, the J end lost 4 bases, and 14 bases lay between the germline ends. Germline V gene lookup returns CDR1 MDHEN and CDR2 SYDVKM. The CDR3 covers 15 residues. CDR3 nucleotide sequence: TGTGCCAGCAGTTTAGGGACCTCGTTAGCAGAGACCCAGTACTTC. Its translation: CASSLGTSLAETQYF.

V and J are TRBV11-2 and TRBJ2-5; the match to TRBD1 covers 7 bases. The J call is doubtful: the DNA matches TRBJ2-7 better. The length of the CDR3 is 16 residues. CDR1 is SGHAT and CDR2 is FQNNGV in the germline V gene. Written as DNA, the CDR3 is TGTGCCAGCAGACCCCCCGGGGTGGGGACAGCAAACGAGCAGTACTTC. Its protein product is CASRPPGVGTANEQYF.

The rearrangement joins TRBV25-1 to TRBJ2-7; TRBD2 aligns across 8 bases. Germline CDR1 and CDR2: MGHDK and SYGVNS. V trimming: 8 bases; J trimming: 5 bases; junction bases outside the gene matches: 14. The CDR3 length is 15 residues. CDR3 DNA: TGTGCCAGCTCATCTCCGGGACTAGGAATCAACGAGCAGTACTTC. It encodes CASSSPGLGINEQYF.

The chain has TRBV4-3 and TRBJ2-3, with 10 bases fitting TRBD2. This CDR3 comprises 21 residues. Germline CDR1 LGHNA, CDR2 YSLEER. V gave up 1 base and J gave up 4 bases; unmatched junction bases: 20. Written as DNA, the CDR3 is TGCGCCAGCAGCCAAGCATTCTTCGGGCTAGCGGGAGTAGGGGGCGCAGATACGCAGTATTTT. Encoded protein: CASSQAFFGLAGVGGADTQYF.

CDR3 in DNA: TGTGCCATCAGCTCTCCGAGCGGGAGGGGAGATACGCAGTATTTT. Protein product: CAISSPSGRGDTQYF. J is TRBJ2-3 and V is TRBV10-3; TRBD2 matches at 10 bases. With 6 bases clipped from V and 5 bases from J, the junction kept 8 bases outside the gene matches. CDR1 and CDR2 (germline): ENHRY, SYGVKD. This CDR3 is built from 15 residues.

The chain joins TRBV12-3 or TRBV12-4 to TRBJ2-5; 7 bases line up with TRBD1. The CDR3 is made up of 16 amino acids. Germline trimming cut 5 bases from V and 1 base from J; bases unmatched to any gene: 10. The CDR3 region is CASSPFSTGSQETQYF. CDR3 DNA: TGTGCCAGCAGTCCGTTTTCGACAGGGAGCCAAGAGACCCAGTACTTC.

The CDR3 here is CASSVRYSYNEQFF. In DNA, the CDR3 is TGTGCCAGCAGCGTCAGGTACTCCTACAATGAGCAGTTCTTC. The chain links TRBV6-2 or TRBV6-3 to TRBJ2-1; no reliable D call. The V end lost 6 bases, the J end lost 0 bases, and 9 bases lay between the germline ends. The germline V gene has CDR1 MNHEY and CDR2 SVGEGT. CDR3 length: 14 residues.

The chain carries TRBV6-2 or TRBV6-3 and TRBJ2-7; D gene uncertain. Trimming removed 1 base from V and 4 bases from J, with 8 bases in between. CDR1 and CDR2 (germline): MNHEY, SVGEGT. The CDR3 spans 13 residues. CDR3 protein: CASSYWNTYEQYF. The CDR3 DNA follows: TGTGCCAGCAGTTACTGGAACACGTACGAGCAGTACTTC.

V gene TRBV29-1 combines with J gene TRBJ2-5, with D perhaps TRBD2 (5 bases). Trimming removed 8 bases at V and 11 bases at J, with 21 bases between. CDR1 and CDR2 (germline): SQVTM, ANQGSEA. The CDR3 is 12 residues long. The CDR3 coding sequence is TGCAGCATTGCGGAGGAAAACAATGAGCAGTACTTC. Amino acid sequence: CSIAEENNEQYF.

This clonotype has only a few counts. The chain combines TRBV7-2 with TRBJ2-3; TRBD2 is a possible D gene (6 bases). The V end lost 10 bases, the J end lost 1 base, and 15 bases lay between the germline ends. Germline-derived CDR1 and CDR2 are SGHTA and FQGNSA. The CDR3 consists of 14 residues. CDR3 sequence reads: CATAMWGGTDTQYF. As DNA, the CDR3 is TGTGCCACCGCGATGTGGGGGGGCACAGATACGCAGTATTTT.

This clonotype appeared once. The V gene is TRBV12-5, the J gene TRBJ2-7; 13 bases are a match to TRBD2. The germline CDR1 and CDR2 sequences are LGHNT and FRNRAP. With 2 bases clipped from V and 4 bases from J, the junction kept 5 bases outside the gene matches. The CDR3 spans 16 residues. The CDR3 protein is CASGLPAGLAGYEQYF. The CDR3 DNA reads as TGTGCTAGTGGTTTGCCCGCGGGACTAGCGGGGTACGAGCAGTACTTC. Supplemented by reference TRBV12-5 and TRBJ2-7, the full variable domain reads DARVTQTPRHKVTEMGQEVTMRCQPILGHNTVFWYRQTMMQGLELLAYFRNRAPLDDSGMPKDRFSAEMPDATLATLKIQPSEPRDSAVYFCASGLPAGLAGYEQYFGPGTRLTVT.